The sequence of this T cell receptor (beta chain) was determined in a study of CD8 T cells in ankylosing spondylitis. The CDR3 sequence is 14 residues long. Germline values: CDR1 LGHDT, CDR2 YNNKEL (reference sequence). The germline V and J ends were trimmed by 1 base and 3 bases, with 10 bases remaining between them. General observations from the study: It was reported that disease-linked clones were significantly enriched in matched ankylosing spondylitis synovial fluid. Characteristic, it appeared, of ankylosing spondylitis blood was a TCR beta motif of about eight highly homologous variants.

About this clonotype: Antigen: not known.

Libraries for TCR beta were made by quantitative 5'-RACE with molecular barcodes. MiXCR, applied by TCRdb to the 5' RACE reads, yields one record per CDR3 protein. Of fewer than 250,000 distinct CDR3 sequences in the sample, more than 9% were seen once. The sequenced sample was blood, either unsorted or a sorted T cell fraction (not recorded which). The chain couples TRBV3-1 to TRBJ2-7, with D possibly being TRBD2 (6 bases). This sequence originates from a male donor with ankylosing spondylitis or in good health (not recorded which). CDR3 coding DNA: TGTGCCAGCAGCCAAGGAATGGGGGGCTACGAGCAGTACTTC. It yields the protein CASSQGMGGYEQYF.